Listed below are T cell receptor beta chains from one sample, sequenced in a study of T cell changes during pregnancy in multiple sclerosis. Produced via immunoSEQ multiplex PCR; TCRdb's table is partial and in-frame only. The sample shows around 69,000 clones, roughly 93% of them seen only once. Here the sequenced sample was peripheral blood, taken in the third trimester of pregnancy. The receptor source for this set is a female donor with multiple sclerosis, enrolled in a pregnancy study. The CDR3 runs from the conserved cysteine through the conserved F or W. D genes are given only for firm matches. Only part of the rows carry a size: once, few, many, or a class if the clone is expanded.

D gene	V gene	J gene	clone size	CDR3 DNA	CDR3 protein
TRBD1	TRBV4-1	TRBJ2-4	NA	TGCGCCAGCAGCCAAGACGCCCTCAGGGGGGCCAAAAACATTCAGTACTTC	CASSQDALRGAKNIQYF
NA	TRBV28	TRBJ1-1	NA	TGTGCCAGCAGTCCGAGGGCCAGCGTGAAGAAAGCTTTCTTT	CASSPRASVKKAFF
NA	TRBV28	TRBJ1-5	NA	TGTGCCAGCAGTTTTACAGGTCGCAATCAGCCCCAGCATTTT	CASSFTGRNQPQHF
NA	TRBV5-5	TRBJ2-1	NA	TGTGCCAGCAGCTCCAGTAACGGGTACAATGAGCAGTTCTTC	CASSSSNGYNEQFF
TRBD2	TRBV10-3	TRBJ2-7	NA	TGTGCCATCAGGGGAAGGCGAGCGGGGGGTGACTACGAGCAGTACTTC	CAIRGRRAGGDYEQYF
TRBD2	TRBV28	TRBJ2-7	NA	TGTGCCAGCACTCTAGCGGGGGAGCTTTACGAGCAGTACTTC	CASTLAGELYEQYF
TRBD2	TRBV4-3	TRBJ2-3	NA	TGCGCCAGCAGCCAAGATTTACAGCGGGGAGGAGATACGCAGTATTTT	CASSQDLQRGGDTQYF
TRBD1	TRBV18	TRBJ2-3	NA	TGTGCCAGCTCATCCGGACAGGGCACAGATACGCAGTATTTT	CASSSGQGTDTQYF
TRBD1	TRBV27	TRBJ1-1	once	TGTGCCAGAGGACAGGCCCACACTGAAGCTTTCTTT	CARGQAHTEAFF
TRBD1	TRBV5-1	TRBJ1-3	NA	TGCGCCAGCAGCTTGGCGGGACAGGGGAGGTCTGGAAACACCATATATTTT	CASSLAGQGRSGNTIYF
TRBD1	TRBV15	TRBJ2-7	NA	TGTGCCACCAGCAGAGATTCCGGGACAGGGCTCTACGAGCAGTACTTC	CATSRDSGTGLYEQYF
NA	TRBV6-6	TRBJ2-3	NA	TGTGCCAGCAGCCCCTCAGGGGATACGCAGTATTTT	CASSPSGDTQYF
NA	TRBV11-2	TRBJ2-7	NA	TGTGCCAGCAGCTTAGACCTGGGGGGTTACGAGCAGTACTTC	CASSLDLGGYEQYF
NA	TRBV2	TRBJ2-7	NA	TGTGCCAGCAGCCCCCTACCGTGGAGTACTGACTCCTACGAGCAGTACTTC	CASSPLPWSTDSYEQYF
TRBD1	TRBV4-2	TRBJ1-1	NA	TGTGCCAGCAGCCAAGTTGGAGGGGGCGAAGCTTTCTTT	CASSQVGGGEAFF
TRBD1	TRBV4-2	TRBJ1-4	NA	TGTGCCAGCAGCCGTGACAGGGGTGAAAAACTGTTTTTT	CASSRDRGEKLFF
TRBD1	TRBV7-9	TRBJ2-5	NA	TGTGCCAGCAGCTTAGATAAGGGGGCGCGAGAGACCCAGTACTTC	CASSLDKGARETQYF
NA	TRBV19	TRBJ1-2	once	TGTGCCAGTAGTATGGCAGGGCGGGGCAGGGCGACCTATGGCTACACCTTC	CASSMAGRGRATYGYTF
TRBD1	TRBV19	TRBJ2-7	NA	TGTGCCAGTAGTAAAAGGGACAGCTACGAGCAGTACTTC	CASSKRDSYEQYF
NA	TRBV19	TRBJ1-5	once	TGTGCCAGTAGTATTGTGGGTGTAGGGGTTCAGCCCCAGCATTTT	CASSIVGVGVQPQHF
NA	TRBV2	TRBJ1-5	NA	TGTGCCAGCAGCCTCGACAGCTATCAGCCCCAGCATTTT	CASSLDSYQPQHF
TRBD1	TRBV6-5	TRBJ2-7	NA	TGTGCCAGCAGATCCGGGACAGCCTCCGAGTACTTC	CASRSGTASEYF
NA	TRBV5-1	TRBJ1-1	NA	TGCGCCAGCAGCTTGACAGAGAACACTGAAGCTTTCTTT	CASSLTENTEAFF
NA	TRBV5-1	TRBJ2-3	NA	TGCGCCAGCAGCCCGGACAGGGAGGGAGATACGCAGTATTTT	CASSPDREGDTQYF
NA	TRBV7-9	TRBJ2-1	NA	TGTGCCAGCAGCTTATCTCAACTCAATGAGCAGTTCTTC	CASSLSQLNEQFF
TRBD2	TRBV5-6	TRBJ2-6	NA	TGTGCCAGTCCCCGATCTAGCGGGGGGGCCGGGCCTGGGGCCAACGTCCTGACTTTC	CASPRSSGGAGPGANVLTF
NA	TRBV10-3	TRBJ1-2	NA	TGTGCCATCAGTGATCGGGGAGACTATGGCTACACCTTC	CAISDRGDYGYTF
TRBD2	TRBV7-8	TRBJ2-1	NA	TGTGCCAGCAGCCCGATTAGCGGGGACCCCCTTTACAATGAGCAGTTCTTC	CASSPISGDPLYNEQFF
NA	TRBV6-1	TRBJ1-1	NA	TGTGCCAGCAGCCCTACACAGGGAAACACTGAAGCTTTCTTT	CASSPTQGNTEAFF
NA	TRBV18	TRBJ1-2	NA	TGTGCCAGCTCACCTCCGGGACAAAACCTCGGGGGCTACACCTTC	CASSPPGQNLGGYTF
TRBD1	TRBV4-1	TRBJ2-2	once	TGCGCCAGCAGCCACCGAACAGGGGGCACGAACACCGGGGAGCTGTTTTTT	CASSHRTGGTNTGELFF
TRBD2	TRBV7-8	TRBJ2-3	NA	TGTGCCAGCAGCTTAGCGAGTAGCGGGGCCCCAGCGGCGCAGTATTTT	CASSLASSGAPAAQYF
TRBD1	TRBV28	TRBJ2-7	NA	TGTGCCGCCCTGTCCGGGACAGGGGACGAGCAGTACTTC	CAALSGTGDEQYF
NA	TRBV7-2	TRBJ1-5	NA	TGTGCCAGCAGCTCTCACATACCGGGACAAAATCAGCCCCAGCATTTT	CASSSHIPGQNQPQHF
NA	TRBV2	TRBJ1-4	NA	TGTGCCAGCGGACGGGACACCCATGAAAAACTGTTTTTT	CASGRDTHEKLFF
NA	TRBV19	TRBJ2-2	NA	TGTGCCAGTAGTGTCAGGGGTGGGGAGCTGTTTTTT	CASSVRGGELFF
TRBD2	TRBV5-1	TRBJ2-7	NA	TGCGCCAGCAGCCCAATTCCGGGACTAGCGGGGGGGCCACTTGAGCAGTACTTC	CASSPIPGLAGGPLEQYF
TRBD2	TRBV5-1	TRBJ2-7	NA	TGCGCCAGCAGCTTGGGGACTAGCGGGGCCCTCTACGAGCAGTACTTC	CASSLGTSGALYEQYF
TRBD1	TRBV29-1	TRBJ1-2	NA	TGCAGCGTTCGACGGGGACAGGACTATGGCTACACCTTC	CSVRRGQDYGYTF
TRBD2	TRBV7-9	TRBJ2-5	NA	TGTGCCAGCAGGGGACTAGCGGTAGAGACCCAGTACTTC	CASRGLAVETQYF
NA	TRBV12-5	TRBJ2-2	NA	TGTGCTAGTGGCCCTAACACCGGGGAGCTGTTTTTT	CASGPNTGELFF
TRBD2	TRBV4-3	TRBJ2-5	NA	TGCGCCAGCAGCCAAGACCGGGGGACTAGCGGGGGACGGTTGGAGACCCAGTACTTC	CASSQDRGTSGGRLETQYF
NA	TRBV7-9	TRBJ2-7	NA	TGTGCCAGCAGCCGGACCACCGGGATCTACGAGCAGTACTTC	CASSRTTGIYEQYF
NA	TRBV19	TRBJ2-1	NA	TGTGCCAGTAGTATAGAGACAGGAAGTGAGCAGTTCTTC	CASSIETGSEQFF
NA	TRBV28	TRBJ1-2	once	TGTGCCAGCAGTTTATGGGGCAGGCCCTCCTATGGCTACACCTTC	CASSLWGRPSYGYTF
NA	TRBV10-1	TRBJ1-1	NA	TGCGCCAGCAGGGCACAGGGGAACACTGAAGCTTTCTTT	CASRAQGNTEAFF
NA	TRBV18	TRBJ2-3	NA	TGTGCCAGCTCACCTCTAGGACTAGATACGCAGTATTTT	CASSPLGLDTQYF
TRBD1	TRBV4-3	TRBJ1-6	NA	TGCGCCAGCAGCCAAGAACAGGGGAGCTCCTATAATTCACCCCTCCACTTT	CASSQEQGSSYNSPLHF
NA	TRBV6-5	TRBJ2-5	NA	TGTGCCAGCAGGCAGCAGGGGACGGAGACCCAGTACTTC	CASRQQGTETQYF
TRBD1	TRBV12-5	TRBJ1-5	NA	TGTGCTAGTGGTAGAACCGGGACAGGGATTCATCCCCAGCATTTT	CASGRTGTGIHPQHF
TRBD1	TRBV9	TRBJ2-7	NA	TGTGCCAGCAGCACGACAGGGGATCTACGGGAGCAGTACTTC	CASSTTGDLREQYF
TRBD1	TRBV2	TRBJ1-6	NA	TGTGCCAGCAGTGAAATTTTGGGGACAGGGACATCACCCCTCCACTTT	CASSEILGTGTSPLHF
NA	TRBV5-6	TRBJ2-7	NA	TGTGCCAGCAGTACCATTCGTGGGGGGACAGTCTCCTACGAGCAGTACTTC	CASSTIRGGTVSYEQYF
TRBD1	TRBV5-6	TRBJ1-2	NA	TGTGCCAGCAGCCCGAGACGACAGGGGGCGTCTGGCTACACCTTC	CASSPRRQGASGYTF
NA	TRBV6-1	TRBJ2-7	NA	TGTGCCAGCAGTGAAGGGCACAGGGAGTACGAGCAGTACTTC	CASSEGHREYEQYF
NA	TRBV6-1	TRBJ1-1	NA	TGTGCCAGCAGTGGAAGGGACATGAACACTGAAGCTTTCTTT	CASSGRDMNTEAFF
TRBD1	TRBV5-4	TRBJ1-3	NA	TGTGCCAGCAGGGCCGACAGGGCCTCTGGAAACACCATATATTTT	CASRADRASGNTIYF